This T cell receptor (beta chain) was retrieved from a study of shared clonotypes between healthy human individuals. The V gene's germline CDR1 is KGHSH and CDR2 LQKENI. The V end lost 3 bases, the J end lost 4 bases, and 10 bases lay between the germline ends. CDR3 length: 14 amino acids. Findings of the study overall: Around 5% of naive CD4 clonotypes were shared across a handful of donors.

Measured with immunoSEQ multiplex PCR; TCRdb has only the in-frame clones, and not every one. This sample has 2 million to 2.5 million clones, with roughly 95% found just once. As for this clone: Its specificity is not known. The same CDR3 can be traced to other DNA sequences in this sample.

Naive CD8 populations comprised CD45RO-negative cells positively selected for CCR7, excluding terminally differentiated effector memory CD45RA+ cells. The TCR sequence derives from a man between 18 and 29 years old in good health. Sequenced input: naive CD8+ T cells sorted from blood. The V and J genes are TRBV18 and TRBJ2-1; D may be TRBD2 (7 bases). CDR3 bases: TGTGCCAGCTCACCGGAGGGGGGGTACAATGAGCAGTTCTTC. Its protein is CASSPEGGYNEQFF.